Below, 27 T cell receptor beta chains from the same sample are listed, as sequenced in a study of T cells in Graves' hyperthyroidism and ophthalmopathy (dated by TCRdb to 2018 to 2020). The library was generated by multiplex PCR. The sequencing machine was an Illumina HiSeq 2000. Amplification of TCR beta CDR3 regions was carried out from RNA transcripts. For the first round of RT-PCR on the TCR CDR3, the HTBI primer set was used together with the Qiagen OneStep RT-PCR kit. TCRdb passed the public sequencing reads through fastp at Q25 and MiXCR, retaining productive beta sequences. A single entry per CDR3 protein holds the most common genes and DNA from its merged rows. In this sample the table shows around 700,000 distinct CDR3 sequences, 30% to 40% of which occur a single time. 31% of the sample is held by the ten biggest clonotypes. Sequencing was done on a sample of blood. The receptor source for this set is a woman in her thirties or forties with Graves' hyperthyroidism.

This clonotype has only a few counts. The chain carries TRBV9 and TRBJ2-7, with 7 positions matching TRBD2. Unmatched junction bases numbered 13, after V lost 0 bases and J lost 4 bases. The germline V gene encodes CDR1 SGDLS and CDR2 YYNGEE. This CDR3 contains 17 residues. This chain's CDR3 is CASSVGGPSAGLYEQYF. The CDR3 DNA sequence: TGTGCCAGCAGCGTAGGGGGACCGTCAGCGGGATTATACGAGCAGTACTTC.

The chain uses TRBV7-9 and TRBJ2-5; 11 bases fit TRBD2. Unmatched junction bases numbered 10, after V lost 8 bases and J lost 2 bases. The CDR3 is made up of 16 amino acids. The germline V gene has CDR1 SEHNR and CDR2 FQNEAQ (reference sequence). CDR3 in amino acids: CASADGGTSGQETQYF. Written as DNA, the CDR3 is TGTGCCAGCGCCGATGGGGGGACTAGCGGACAAGAGACCCAGTACTTC.

This chain uses TRBV7-9 with TRBJ2-3, with 7 bases lining up with TRBD2. This CDR3 contains 13 residues. V was pared by 5 bases and J by 9 bases, with 8 bases of the junction left unmatched. Germline values: CDR1 SEHNR, CDR2 FQNEAQ (reference sequence). The CDR3 is CASSTYLADTQYF. In nucleotides, the CDR3 is TGTGCCAGCAGCACATATCTAGCGGACACGCAGTATTTT.

This sequence joins TRBV7-2 and TRBJ2-1, with 7 bases that match TRBD1. V shed 5 bases and J 5 bases; nucleotides not matched to a gene: 6. The germline V gene encodes CDR1 SGHTA and CDR2 FQGNSA. The CDR3 extends over 14 amino acids. The CDR3 DNA sequence: TGTGCCAGCAGCCCGGGACAGCAGAACAATGAGCAGTTCTTC. Translation: CASSPGQQNNEQFF. The entire variable domain, with the rest obtained from reference TRBV7-2 and TRBJ2-1, is as follows: GAGVSQSPSNKVTEKGKDVELRCDPISGHTALYWYRQSLGQGLEFLIYFQGNSAPDKSGLPSDRFSAERTGGSVSTLTIQRTQQEDSAVYLCASSPGQQNNEQFFGPGTRLTVL.

As regards this clonotype: A much larger clone is a single base away; this may be a read error. The chain recombines TRBV10-3 with TRBJ1-6; the match to TRBD1 covers 7 bases. Trimming cost V 5 bases and J 15 bases; bases outside gene matches: 1. CDR3 length equals 10 residues. Germline V CDR1 and CDR2: ENHRY, SYGVKD. CDR3 DNA sequence: TGTGCCATCAGTCGACAGGGCCTCCACTTT. Residues: CAISRQGLHF.

The rearrangement joins TRBV29-1 to TRBJ2-1, with a tentative D call TRBD1 (6 bases). There are 14 residues in the CDR3. From germline, CDR1 is SQVTM and CDR2 ANQGSEA. V was cut by 2 bases and J by 7 bases, with 15 bases left in between. Here the CDR3 reads CSVERGGPRNEQFF. The CDR3 DNA is TGCAGCGTTGAAAGAGGGGGACCACGGAATGAGCAGTTCTTC.

The genes are TRBV7-9 and TRBJ2-3, with TRBD2 identical over 10 bases. The V gene's germline CDR1 is SEHNR and CDR2 FQNEAQ (reference sequence). This CDR3 is built from 17 residues. With V trimmed by 5 bases and J by 3 bases, 11 bases remained unmatched. In DNA, the CDR3 is TGTGCCAGCAGCCCTCGGTGGCTAGCGGGAGTAACAGATACGCAGTATTTT. Protein product: CASSPRWLAGVTDTQYF.

This clonotype was counted between two and nine times. This chain uses TRBV5-1 with TRBJ1-1, with D tentatively TRBD1 (5 bases). The CDR3 extends over 16 amino acids. Germline CDR1 and CDR2: SGHRS and YFSETQ. V lost 3 bases, J lost 4 bases, and 19 bases lay in between. The DNA for the CDR3 is TGCGCCAGCAGCTCGAACTCGGCGGGGGGAGGCACTGAAGCTTTCTTT. Its protein product is CASSSNSAGGGTEAFF.

This clonotype was recorded a few times. J is TRBJ1-1 and V is TRBV5-6; D gene ambiguous. Trimming stripped 1 base from V and 3 bases from J, with 10 bases between. This CDR3 comprises 14 residues. In germline, CDR1 is SGHDT, CDR2 YYEEEE. The CDR3 loop reads CASSLSWVDTEAFF. DNA of the CDR3: TGTGCCAGCAGCTTGTCGTGGGTGGACACTGAAGCTTTCTTT. Supplemented by reference TRBV5-6 and TRBJ1-1, the full variable domain reads DAGVTQSPTHLIKTRGQQVTLRCSPKSGHDTVSWYQQALGQGPQFIFQYYEEEERQRGNFPDRFSGHQFPNYSSELNVNALLLGDSALYLCASSLSWVDTEAFFGQGTRLTVV.

This sequence joins TRBV29-1 and TRBJ1-5, with a weak D call TRBD1 (5 bases). The CDR3 is 16 residues long. In germline, CDR1 is SQVTM, CDR2 ANQGSEA. V lost 4 bases, J lost 11 bases, and 27 bases lay in between. CDR3 protein: CSVVFLPQGDQETQHF. Here the CDR3 DNA reads TGCAGCGTTGTGTTCCTTCCTCAGGGTGATCAAGAGACCCAGCATTTT.

This chain connects TRBV13 to TRBJ2-7, with TRBD1 identical over 11 bases. The V and J ends lost 0 bases and 6 bases, in that order; junction bases with no gene match: 4. The CDR3 is 15 amino acids. Germline CDR1 and CDR2: PRHDT and FYEKMQ (reference sequence). As DNA, the CDR3 is TGTGCCAGCAGCTTAGGGGGACAGGGGGGGCCCGAGCAGTACTTC. As protein: CASSLGGQGGPEQYF.

This clonotype showed up many times. The rearrangement joins TRBV10-3 to TRBJ2-7; 16 bases fit TRBD2. The CDR3 sequence is 17 residues long. In germline, CDR1 is ENHRY, CDR2 SYGVKD. V was clipped by 5 bases and J by 4 bases; unmatched bases: 8. DNA for the CDR3: TGTGCCATCAGTAGACCGGGACTAGCGGGGGGGCCTTACGAGCAGTACTTC. This translates into CAISRPGLAGGPYEQYF.

As to this clonotype: An end of the junction does not agree with germline; a read error may underlie this. The V and J genes are TRBV7-2 and TRBJ1-2; 11 nucleotides agree with TRBD1. Germline-derived CDR1 and CDR2 are SGHTA and FQGNSA. This CDR3 comprises 18 residues. CDR3 protein: CASSLSSARTGGAYGYTF. CDR3 in DNA: TGCGCCAGCAGCCTCTCCTCCGCGCGGACAGGGGGCGCCTATGGCTACACCTTC.

This clonotype was found a few times. This rearrangement joins TRBV7-6 to TRBJ2-7; D might be TRBD2 (6 bases). This CDR3 has 15 residues. CDR1 is SGHVS and CDR2 is FNYEAQ in the germline V gene. V lost 5 bases and J 2 bases, leaving 16 bases between the germline ends. The CDR3 reads CASSRGLLLPYEQYF. The CDR3 DNA reads TGTGCCAGCAGCCGAGGACTACTTCTCCCCTACGAGCAGTACTTC.

Comment on this clonotype: At one of its ends the junction is not consistent with the germline gene, which may arise from a read error. The genes are TRBV10-2 and TRBJ1-1; D not resolved. CDR1 and CDR2 (germline): WSHSY, SAAADI. The CDR3 runs 11 residues. The CDR3 nucleotides are TGTGGTTCCGGGCGGAACACTGAAGCTTTCTTT. Protein sequence: CGSGRNTEAFF.

At least ten counts were recorded for this clonotype. V is TRBV9 and J is TRBJ2-7; 10 nucleotides align to TRBD1. V trimming: 4 bases; J trimming: 2 bases; junction bases outside the gene matches: 6. Per the germline V gene, CDR1 is SGDLS and CDR2 is YYNGEE. The CDR3 covers 15 residues. DNA for the CDR3: TGTGCCAGCAGCCTAGGGACAGGGGAGACCTACGAGCAGTACTTC. Translated, it gives CASSLGTGETYEQYF.

In this sample, this clonotype turned up a few times. The CDR3 sequence is CASSAPGLVQETQYF. CDR3 sequence (DNA): TGTGCCAGCTCAGCGCCAGGCCTGGTCCAAGAGACCCAGTACTTC. This rearrangement joins TRBV7-9 to TRBJ2-5; D remains ambiguous. This CDR3 contains 15 residues. Germline V gives CDR1 SEHNR, CDR2 FQNEAQ (reference sequence). V was pared by 8 bases and J by 1 base, with 17 bases between.

The V call is TRBV5-5, the J call TRBJ1-1; 12 nucleotides align to TRBD1. This CDR3 has 16 residues. CDR1 and CDR2 from the germline V gene are SGHKS and YYEKEE (reference sequence). The J segment lost 7 bases and the V segment lost 4 bases, leaving 11 bases of the junction unmatched. Here the CDR3 DNA reads TGTGCCAGCAGCGTCGGGGACAGGGGGCGTTTCAGTGAAGCTTTCTTT. It codes for CASSVGDRGRFSEAFF. The variable domain in full, with the rest retrieved from reference TRBV5-5 and TRBJ1-1, is DAGVTQSPTHLIKTRGQQVTLRCSPISGHKSVSWYQQVLGQGPQFIFQYYEKEERGRGNFPDRFSARQFPNYSSELNVNALLLGDSALYLCASSVGDRGRFSEAFFGQGTRLTVV.

The V and J genes are TRBV2 and TRBJ2-6, with D tentatively TRBD1 (5 bases). CDR1 and CDR2 from the germline V gene are SNHLY and FYNNEI. This CDR3 contains 16 residues. Deletions cut 6 bases from V and 0 bases from J, with 12 bases between. The CDR3 sequence: CASRRDSVSGANVLTF. Written as DNA, the CDR3 is TGTGCCAGCAGGAGAGACAGTGTCTCTGGGGCCAACGTCCTGACTTTC.

The count of this clonotype is one. A single base separates this from a much larger clone, so it may be a read error. V is TRBV7-2 and J is TRBJ1-5, with D unclear. The germline V gene has CDR1 SGHTA and CDR2 FQGNSA. The length of the CDR3 is 15 residues. CDR3 bases: TGTGCCGGCAGTGGAGGGCGAGGCGGCAATCAGCCCCAGCATTTT. Its protein is CAGSGGRGGNQPQHF.

At least ten counts were recorded for this clonotype. The V call is TRBV20-1, the J call TRBJ1-2; 7 nucleotides match TRBD1. Per germline, CDR1 DFQATT and CDR2 SNEGSKA (reference sequence). This CDR3 region has 11 residues. The CDR3 sequence: CRGEGANGYTF. Written as DNA, the CDR3 is TGCAGGGGGGAGGGGGCGAATGGCTACACCTTC.

The chain carries TRBV7-9 and TRBJ1-1; possible D gene TRBD1, 5 bases. The V end was cut by 1 base, the J end by 5 bases, with 17 bases between. CDR1 SEHNR and CDR2 FQNEAQ come from the germline V gene (reference sequence). The CDR3 is made up of 16 amino acids. The CDR3 nucleotides read TGTGCCAGCAGCTTAGGACCTCACAGGCGTCGGACTGAAGCTTTCTTT. This codes for CASSLGPHRRRTEAFF. Full variable domain (missing parts from reference TRBV7-9 and TRBJ1-1): DTGVSQNPRHKITKRGQNVTFRCDPISEHNRLYWYRQTLGQGPEFLTYFQNEAQLEKSRLLSDRFSAERPKGSFSTLEIQRTEQGDSAMYLCASSLGPHRRRTEAFFGQGTRLTVV.

This clonotype was counted many times. The chain is built from TRBV7-6 and TRBJ2-7; no definite D call. There are 15 residues in the CDR3. V lost 3 bases to trimming and J lost 2 bases, with 14 bases between them. The germline CDR1 and CDR2 sequences are SGHVS and FNYEAQ. CDR3 nucleotide sequence: TGTGCCAGCAGCTTTCTGGGCAGGCCGACCTACGAGCAGTACTTC. Protein sequence: CASSFLGRPTYEQYF.

The CDR3 DNA sequence: TGTGCCAGCAGTTCCTGGACAGGGACCACTGAAGCTTTCTTT. As protein: CASSSWTGTTEAFF. The V gene is TRBV2, the J gene TRBJ1-1; 8 nucleotides line up with TRBD1. The CDR3 has 14 amino acids. Germline CDR1 reads SNHLY; CDR2 reads FYNNEI. V shed 5 bases and J 4 bases; nucleotides not matched to a gene: 6.

This clonotype was recorded many times. The CDR3 DNA follows: TGTGCCAGCCAGGACGGCTACAATCAGCCCCAGCATTTT. Translation: CASQDGYNQPQHF. The V gene is TRBV19, the J gene TRBJ1-5; D uncertain. This CDR3 is 13 amino acids long. The germline V gene has CDR1 LNHDA and CDR2 SQIVND (reference sequence). V shed 9 bases and J shed 3 bases, with 12 bases lying between them.

This clonotype was detected a few times. This may be a read error, as it is one base from a much larger clone. V usage is TRBV7-9 and J usage is TRBJ1-2, with D possibly TRBD1 on 6 matching bases. The CDR3 extends over 16 amino acids. Per the germline V gene, CDR1 is SEHNR and CDR2 is FQNEAQ (reference sequence). CDR3 region: CASSSASQGRSDGHTF. CDR3 coding DNA: TGTGCCAGCAGCTCGGCCTCGCAGGGGCGTTCCGATGGCCACACCTTC. Combining the CDR3 with reference TRBV7-9 and TRBJ1-2 gives the whole variable domain DTGVSQNPRHKITKRGQNVTFRCDPISEHNRLYWYRQTLGQGPEFLTYFQNEAQLEKSRLLSDRFSAERPKGSFSTLEIQRTEQGDSAMYLCASSSASQGRSDGHTFGSGTRLTVV.

V and J are TRBV7-2 and TRBJ2-5; 7 bases are shared with TRBD1. The CDR3 extends over 13 amino acids. Germline V gives CDR1 SGHTA, CDR2 FQGNSA. V lost 6 bases, J lost 5 bases, and 6 bases stayed unmatched. The CDR3 is CASSNTGVETQYF. CDR3 nucleotides: TGTGCCAGCAGTAATACAGGGGTGGAGACCCAGTACTTC.